This is a list of T cell receptor beta chains from one sample in a study of blood T cell repertoires in COVID-19. The repertoire was sequenced with immunoSEQ multiplex PCR; TCRdb's copy has only in-frame clones and lacks some. Found here are about 13,000 clones, under 80% of them singletons; the top ten hold 34%. The specimen sequenced was peripheral blood. The receptors derive from a human donor in a cohort sampled during active COVID-19. Each CDR3 is given with its conserved first and last residue. A D gene is named only where the DNA matches it firmly. Rows may omit the clone size; those that give it use once, few, many or a size class.

>TRBV29-1|.|.|TRBJ1-3
CSGGQGNTIYF
TGCAGCGGCGGACAGGGAAACACCATATATTTT
>TRBV13|few|.|TRBJ2-1
CASSLGTGDYNEQFF
TGTGCCAGCAGCTTGGGTACAGGTGACTACAATGAGCAGTTCTTC
>TRBV6-6|.|.|TRBJ1-1
CASSLTGQNTEAFF
TGTGCCAGCAGTTTGACAGGACAGAACACTGAAGCTTTCTTT
>TRBV5-4|few|.|TRBJ1-1
CASSLWGADTEAFF
TGTGCCAGCAGCTTGTGGGGAGCGGACACTGAAGCTTTCTTT
>TRBV6-5|.|TRBD1|TRBJ2-7
CASRDRGYEQYF
TGTGCCAGCCGGGACAGGGGCTACGAGCAGTACTTC
>TRBV4-1|.|.|TRBJ2-5
CASSQVREETQYF
TGCGCCAGCAGCCAAGTGAGGGAAGAGACCCAGTACTTC
>TRBV6-5|.|TRBD2|TRBJ2-3
CASSSFSGGATDTQYF
TGTGCCAGCAGTTCCTTTAGCGGGGGGGCGACAGATACGCAGTATTTT
>TRBV9|.|.|TRBJ2-7
CASSSSTGGLEQYF
TGTGCCAGCAGCTCCAGCACAGGCGGCCTCGAGCAGTACTTC
>TRBV7-9|.|.|TRBJ2-7
CASSLTASYEQYF
TGTGCCAGCAGCCTGACAGCATCCTACGAGCAGTACTTC
>TRBV7-2|.|TRBD2|TRBJ2-3
CASSLGGGTSTDTQYF
TGTGCCAGCAGCTTAGGCGGGGGGACTAGCACAGATACGCAGTATTTT
>TRBV18|.|TRBD1|TRBJ2-5
CASSWDSATQYF
TGTGCCAGCTCCTGGGACAGTGCGACCCAGTACTTC
>TRBV5-1|.|TRBD1|TRBJ2-7
CASSLGQGAYEQYF
TGCGCCAGCAGCTTGGGACAGGGGGCTTACGAGCAGTACTTC
>TRBV12-3/TRBV12-4|.|.|TRBJ2-4
CASSLRGGIQYF
TGTGCCAGCAGTTTAAGGGGTGGCATTCAGTACTTC
>TRBV7-9|.|.|TRBJ1-2
CASSLSGGNYGYTF
TGTGCCAGCAGCCTATCGGGGGGTAACTATGGCTACACCTTC
>TRBV28|few|.|TRBJ1-1
CASSLRTGGLNTEAFF
TGTGCCAGCAGTCTTAGGACGGGGGGGCTGAACACTGAAGCTTTCTTT
>TRBV6-5|.|.|TRBJ2-7
CASSYTLGSYEQYF
TGTGCCAGCAGTTACACCCTAGGCTCCTACGAGCAGTACTTC
>TRBV19|few|.|TRBJ1-3
CASTQGESGNTIYF
TGTGCCAGTACCCAAGGAGAGTCTGGAAACACCATATATTTT
>TRBV4-3|.|.|TRBJ1-1
CASSRKRGNTEAFF
TGCGCCAGCAGCCGTAAAAGGGGGAACACTGAAGCTTTCTTT
>TRBV30|few|TRBD1|TRBJ1-5
CAWSRGLGQPQHF
TGTGCCTGGAGTAGGGGGCTCGGTCAGCCCCAGCATTTT
>TRBV11-3|.|.|TRBJ2-1
CASSPTGTEQFF
TGTGCCAGCAGTCCAACAGGGACTGAGCAGTTCTTC
>TRBV18|.|TRBD1|TRBJ1-1
CASSPTGGTEAFF
TGTGCCAGCTCTCCTACAGGGGGCACTGAAGCTTTCTTT
>TRBV28|.|.|TRBJ1-1
CASTPRENTEAFF
TGTGCCAGCACCCCCAGGGAGAACACTGAAGCTTTCTTT
>TRBV19|.|.|TRBJ1-1
CASSRGVNTEAFF
TGTGCCAGTAGTCGGGGGGTGAACACTGAAGCTTTCTTT
>TRBV9|.|TRBD1|TRBJ2-7
CASSDRQGPITYEQYF
TGTGCCAGCAGCGACCGACAGGGGCCGATAACCTACGAGCAGTACTTC
>TRBV7-9|.|TRBD2|TRBJ2-1
CASSKLLAGHYNEQFF
TGTGCCAGCAGCAAACTACTAGCGGGGCATTACAATGAGCAGTTCTTC
>TRBV4-2|medium-sized|.|TRBJ1-1
CASSRLGAYEAFF
TGTGCCAGCAGCCGCCTGGGGGCGTATGAAGCTTTCTTT
>TRBV10-3|.|.|TRBJ1-2
CAIRASGGAYGYTF
TGTGCCATCAGGGCTTCGGGGGGCGCCTATGGCTACACCTTC
>TRBV27|.|TRBD1|TRBJ1-2
CASSLSGQGRKYGYTF
TGTGCCAGCAGTTTATCGGGACAGGGAAGGAAATATGGCTACACCTTC
>TRBV19|.|.|TRBJ1-3
CASQDRPNSGNTIYF
TGTGCCAGTCAAGACAGGCCGAACTCTGGAAACACCATATATTTT